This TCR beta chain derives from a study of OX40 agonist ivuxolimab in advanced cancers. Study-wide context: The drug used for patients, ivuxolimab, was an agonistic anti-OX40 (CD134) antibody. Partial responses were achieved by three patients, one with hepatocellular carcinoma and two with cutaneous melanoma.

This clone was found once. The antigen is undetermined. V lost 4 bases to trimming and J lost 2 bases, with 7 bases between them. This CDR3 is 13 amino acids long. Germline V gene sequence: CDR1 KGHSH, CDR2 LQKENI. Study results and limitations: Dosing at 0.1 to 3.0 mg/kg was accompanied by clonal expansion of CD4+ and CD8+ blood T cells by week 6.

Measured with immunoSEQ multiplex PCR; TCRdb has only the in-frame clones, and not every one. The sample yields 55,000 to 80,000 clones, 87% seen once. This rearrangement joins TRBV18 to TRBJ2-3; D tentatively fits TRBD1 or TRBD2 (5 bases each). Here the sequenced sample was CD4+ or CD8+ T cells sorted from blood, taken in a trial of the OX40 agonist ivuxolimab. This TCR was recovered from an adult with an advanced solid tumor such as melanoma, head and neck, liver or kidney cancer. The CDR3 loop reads CASSRGDTDTQYF. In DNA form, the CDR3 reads TGTGCCAGCTCACGAGGGGACACAGATACGCAGTATTTT.